The entry below describes one T cell receptor beta chain. Its target is not known. The source of the sample is a study of shared clonotypes between healthy human individuals. Looking at the study overall: The donor group consisted of a couple of women and three men, aged 18 to 49.

When replicate PCRs were run on sorted subsets, they used around 0.2 ug DNA, 28,000 or so T cell genomes. Assay used: immunoSEQ multiplex PCR; TCRdb lists only in-frame clones, some missing. The sample contains roughly 2,500,000 clones, 90% to 95% of which appear only once. Points from the study as a whole: Tissues were not sampled, only blood, and their repertoires likely differ. Only a few donors were included, so the genetic and exposure-history diversity represented was limited.

Material: naive CD4+ T cells from PBMCs. Subset defined: CD45RA+ positively selected. The TCR comes from a man aged 18 to 35 in good health. Some clones in this sample may be carry-over from other donors' samples.

DNA of the CDR3: TGTGCCAGCAGCAAAGGGACAGGGCGTACCTACGAGCAGTACTTC. Protein: CASSKGTGRTYEQYF. The chain has TRBV9 and TRBJ2-7, with 9 bases identical to TRBD1. Trimming took 4 bases from V and 2 from J; bases not matched to a gene: 7. CDR3 size: 15 residues. Germline assignment: CDR1 SGDLS and CDR2 YYNGEE.